This T cell receptor (beta chain) came from a study of CD8 T cells in ankylosing spondylitis. Each CDR3 protein is one row after TCRdb ran MiXCR on the 5' RACE reads. The sample lists 200,000 to 250,000 distinct CDR3 sequences; roughly 10% were seen once. From germline, CDR1 is ENHRY and CDR2 SYGVKD. The CDR3 is 16 residues long. In regard to this clonotype: Compared with germline, one end of the junction differs, possibly owing to a read error.

The sequence derives from a male donor with ankylosing spondylitis or in good health (not recorded which). Sequencing input: blood, either unsorted or a sorted T cell fraction (not recorded which). V usage is TRBV10-3 and J usage is TRBJ1-2; the D is unclear. CDR3 protein: CAISEAGIAPNYGDTF. CDR3 DNA sequence: TGTGCCATCAGTGAGGCCGGCATAGCCCCTAACTATGGCGACACCTTC.